The 10 T cell receptor beta chains presented below share a single source sample, sequenced in a study of blood T cell repertoires in COVID-19. Using immunoSEQ multiplex PCR, the repertoire was profiled, and TCRdb retains in-frame clones only, with some absent. The table lists about 12,000 clones, more than 75% of them singletons. Source material: peripheral blood. The receptors here all came from a man between 65 and 80 years old with active COVID-19.

The count of this clone is one. V and J are TRBV7-9 and TRBJ2-1; 8 nucleotides align to TRBD2. Germline lookup yields CDR1 SEHNR and CDR2 FQNEAQ (reference sequence). The CDR3 runs to 16 residues. Germline trimming cut 2 bases from V and 5 bases from J; bases unmatched to any gene: 8. The chain's CDR3 is CASSLIGGARHNEQFF. The CDR3 DNA follows: TGTGCCAGCAGCTTAATCGGGGGGGCGCGTCACAATGAGCAGTTCTTC.

The chain couples TRBV5-1 to TRBJ2-1, with 8 bases identical to TRBD2. Germline V gene lookup returns CDR1 SGHRS and CDR2 YFSETQ. The CDR3 is 15 residues long. Losses at the gene ends were 2 bases for V and 2 bases for J; bases not matched to a gene: 3. In nucleotides, the CDR3 is TGCGCCAGCAGCTTTAGCGGGACGACCTACAATGAGCAGTTCTTC. This codes for CASSFSGTTYNEQFF.

The V gene is TRBV7-8, the J gene TRBJ1-1; TRBD1 agrees at 7 bases. V shed 1 base and J 0 bases; nucleotides not matched to a gene: 2. From germline, CDR1 is SGHVS and CDR2 FQNEAQ. The CDR3 totals 15 residues. For the CDR3, the DNA is TGTGCCAGCAGCTTAGTGCAGGGGGTGAACACTGAAGCTTTCTTT. Encoded protein: CASSLVQGVNTEAFF.

V is TRBV19 and J is TRBJ1-5, with D tentatively TRBD1 (6 bases). V lost 6 bases and J 1 base, leaving 10 bases between the germline ends. Looked up from germline, CDR1 is LNHDA and CDR2 is SQIVND (reference sequence). The CDR3 spans 14 residues. CDR3: CASRVTGSNQPQHF. The DNA for the CDR3 is TGTGCCAGTAGGGTGACAGGAAGCAATCAGCCCCAGCATTTT.

V gene TRBV5-6 combines with J gene TRBJ2-7; D is ambiguous. V dropped 1 base and J dropped 3 bases, with 8 bases sitting between them. The CDR3 has 13 amino acids. Germline V CDR1 and CDR2: SGHDT, YYEEEE. The CDR3 spells CASSLPVGYEQYF. DNA for the CDR3: TGTGCCAGCAGCTTGCCGGTCGGCTACGAGCAGTACTTC.

The V and J genes are TRBV6-6 and TRBJ2-2; D unresolved. Between the trimmed V and J ends, which lost 8 bases and 7 bases, there was a span of 8 bases. From germline, CDR1 is MNHNY and CDR2 SVGAGI (reference sequence). The CDR3 loop spans 11 amino acids. This CDR3 is CASGLGGELFF. The DNA of the CDR3 is TGTGCCAGCGGGCTCGGCGGGGAGCTGTTTTTT.

This chain links TRBV5-1 with TRBJ2-5, with a weak D call TRBD1 (5 bases). The CDR3 is made up of 14 amino acids. V shed 0 bases and J shed 5 bases, with 11 bases lying between them. CDR1 SGHRS and CDR2 YFSETQ come from the germline V gene. In nucleotides, the CDR3 is TGCGCCAGCAGCTTGGCGGGTCAGGGTGAGACCCAGTACTTC. Translated: CASSLAGQGETQYF.

The chain links TRBV6-5 to TRBJ2-7; 8 nucleotides line up with TRBD1. The ends lost 6 bases at V and 1 base at J; junction bases unmatched: 8. This CDR3 has 15 residues. Germline CDR1 MNHEY, CDR2 SVGAGI. In DNA form, the CDR3 reads TGTGCCAGCAGGGCCCGAGGACAGGGTTCCTACGAGCAGTACTTC. Translated: CASRARGQGSYEQYF.

The chain is built from TRBV7-9 and TRBJ1-2; the match to TRBD1 covers 7 bases. Germline CDR1 is SEHNR and CDR2 is FQNEAQ (reference sequence). The CDR3 runs 16 residues. Trimming took 1 base from V and 7 from J; bases not matched to a gene: 12. CDR3 sequence: CASSLGGRQGMIGYTF. The CDR3 nucleotides are TGTGCCAGCAGCTTAGGGGGGCGACAGGGAATGATTGGCTACACCTTC. Combining the CDR3 with reference TRBV7-9 and TRBJ1-2 gives the whole variable domain DTGVSQNPRHKITKRGQNVTFRCDPISEHNRLYWYRQTLGQGPEFLTYFQNEAQLEKSRLLSDRFSAERPKGSFSTLEIQRTEQGDSAMYLCASSLGGRQGMIGYTFGSGTRLTVV.

The rearrangement joins TRBV6-5 to TRBJ1-6, with D unclear. Trimming stripped 5 bases from V and 6 bases from J, with 5 bases between. CDR1 and CDR2 from the germline V gene are MNHEY and SVGAGI. The CDR3 extends over 12 amino acids. This CDR3 is CASSRVNSPLHF. In DNA, the CDR3 is TGTGCCAGCAGTCGGGTTAATTCACCCCTCCACTTT.